This T cell receptor beta chain was captured by sequencing in a study of T cell responses to AZD1222 COVID-19 vaccine. Study-level results: Possibly, clonal diversity was underestimated; donors were largely white British and included more females. A rise in Spike-specific TCR breadth and depth followed two AZD1222 doses. In all cases, repertoires were sampled only after the peak T cell response.

V was clipped by 4 bases and J by 4 bases, with 16 bases between them. Germline CDR1 reads SGHRS; CDR2 reads YFSETQ. CDR3 length: 15 amino acids. TCRdb keeps only in-frame clones here, not all; method: immunoSEQ multiplex PCR. Seen here are about 92,000 clones, roughly 90% observed once, and the top ten hold 22%. This clone appeared once. Its target is unknown. Sequencing was performed on peripheral blood, taken on day 0 of AZD1222 vaccination. The TCR comes from an adult in good health. This sequence joins TRBV5-1 and TRBJ2-3; D might be TRBD1 (8 bases). The chain's CDR3 is CASSPTGGRADTQYF. In DNA, the CDR3 is TGCGCCAGCAGCCCTACAGGGGGGAGGGCAGATACGCAGTATTTT. Looking up the rest from reference TRBV5-1 and TRBJ2-3 gives the full variable domain: KAGVTQTPRYLIKTRGQQVTLSCSPISGHRSVSWYQQTPGQGLQFLFEYFSETQRNKGNFPGRFSGRQFSNSRSEMNVSTLELGDSALYLCASSPTGGRADTQYFGPGTRLTVL.